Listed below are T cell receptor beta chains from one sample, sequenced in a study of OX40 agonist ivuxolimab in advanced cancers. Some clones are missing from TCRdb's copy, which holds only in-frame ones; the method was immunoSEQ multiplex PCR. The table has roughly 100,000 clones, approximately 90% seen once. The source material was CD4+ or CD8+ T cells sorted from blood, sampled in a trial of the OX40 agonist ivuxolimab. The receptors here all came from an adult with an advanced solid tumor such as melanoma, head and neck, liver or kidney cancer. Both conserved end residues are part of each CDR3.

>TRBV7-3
CASSLYRGAEAFF
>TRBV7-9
CASSLSGDYEQYF
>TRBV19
CASSIPGRGRIGNTEAFF
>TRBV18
CASSPGQVEKTQYF
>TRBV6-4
CASRPDTYEQYF
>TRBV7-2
CASRADSIEAFF
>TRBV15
CATSRDKYQETQYF
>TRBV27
CASSGGGLNEKLFF
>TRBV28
CASRGTGDIQYF
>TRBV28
CASSTPTGKKQFF
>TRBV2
CASSLLQVVAYEQYF
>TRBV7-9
CASSLPAGLGYTEAFF
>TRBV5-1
CASSLALGTEAFF
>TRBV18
CASSPAEGGTEAFF
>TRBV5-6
CASSVRDRGYNSPLHF
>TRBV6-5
CASSYDRASEAFF
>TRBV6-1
CASRSTDRGGGYTF
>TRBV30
CAWSVRGPLTDTQYF
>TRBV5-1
CASKDRDSGNSPLHF
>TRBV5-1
CASSFDGTNYGYTF
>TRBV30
CAWGMGGQVDGYTF
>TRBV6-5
CASSSGQGSQPQHF